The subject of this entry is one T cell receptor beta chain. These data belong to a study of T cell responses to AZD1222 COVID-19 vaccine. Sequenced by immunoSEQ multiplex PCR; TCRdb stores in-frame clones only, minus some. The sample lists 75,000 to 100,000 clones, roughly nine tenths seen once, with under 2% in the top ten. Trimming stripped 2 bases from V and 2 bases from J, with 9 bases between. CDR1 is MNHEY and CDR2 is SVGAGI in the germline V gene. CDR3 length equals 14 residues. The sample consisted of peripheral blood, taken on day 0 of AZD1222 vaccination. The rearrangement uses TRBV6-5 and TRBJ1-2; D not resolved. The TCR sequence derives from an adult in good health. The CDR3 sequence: CASSYPGSNYGYTF. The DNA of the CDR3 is TGTGCCAGCAGTTACCCGGGGTCGAACTATGGCTACACCTTC.